Following are 26 T cell receptor beta chains from one sample sequenced in a study of shared clonotypes between healthy human individuals. Assay used: immunoSEQ multiplex PCR; TCRdb lists only in-frame clones, some missing. Of about 2.2 million clones listed, just under 95% were seen once; the top ten hold under 2%. Terminally differentiated effector memory CD45RA+ cells were left out of the naive CD8 fraction, which was CD45RO-negative and positively selected for CCR7. What was sequenced was naive CD8+ T cells from PBMCs. Receptors originate from a man aged 18 to 35 in good health. Some clones in this sample may be carry-over from other donors' samples.

The V gene is TRBV4-1, the J gene TRBJ1-3; unclear D gene. Germline V CDR1 and CDR2: MGHRA, YSYEKL. V was clipped by 0 bases and J by 8 bases, with 17 bases between them. CDR3 length: 16 amino acids. The DNA for the CDR3 is TGCGCCAGCAGCCAAGATCCTGGAGCTGGGCTCGACACCATATATTTT. Encoded protein: CASSQDPGAGLDTIYF.

The chain combines TRBV15 with TRBJ2-2; tentative D call: TRBD1 (6 bases). This CDR3 is built from 14 residues. V was clipped by 7 bases and J by 1 base, with 10 bases between them. Germline lookup yields CDR1 LNHNV and CDR2 YYDKDF (reference sequence). The CDR3 here is CATNDRRNTGELFF. CDR3 nucleotide sequence: TGTGCCACCAATGACAGGCGGAACACCGGGGAGCTGTTTTTT. Drawing the rest from reference TRBV15 and TRBJ2-2, the complete variable domain is DAMVIQNPRYQVTQFGKPVTLSCSQTLNHNVMYWYQQKSSQAPKLLFHYYDKDFNNEADTPDNFQSRRPNTSFCFLDIRSPGLGDTAMYLCATNDRRNTGELFFGEGSRLTVL.

The gene calls are TRBV30 and TRBJ2-4, with TRBD2 identical over 7 bases. The V gene end was trimmed by 4 bases and the J gene end by 0 bases; junction bases not matched to a gene: 3. Germline V gene sequence: CDR1 GTSNPN, CDR2 SVGIG (reference sequence). This CDR3 is built from 14 residues. The CDR3 DNA sequence: TGTGCCTGGACCCGGGGGGTAGCCAAAAACATTCAGTACTTC. Translation: CAWTRGVAKNIQYF.

This clone was seen a single time. This rearrangement joins TRBV4-2 to TRBJ2-1; 7 bases fit TRBD2. With V trimmed by 4 bases and J by 1 base, 4 bases remained unmatched. Germline V CDR1 and CDR2: LGHNA, YNFKEQ. This CDR3 is 15 amino acids long. The CDR3 DNA is TGTGCCAGCAGCCTACTAGCGTCGTCCTACAATGAGCAGTTCTTC. As protein: CASSLLASSYNEQFF.

This clone was recorded only once. The rearrangement links TRBV29-1 to TRBJ2-1; 7 bases match TRBD1. Germline V CDR1 and CDR2: SQVTM, ANQGSEA. Trimming at V came to 2 bases and at J to 6 bases, leaving 4 bases not matched to a gene. The CDR3 runs to 13 residues. The CDR3 loop is CSVEFTGVNEQFF. In nucleotides, the CDR3 is TGCAGCGTTGAATTTACAGGGGTCAATGAGCAGTTCTTC.

The V and J genes are TRBV7-9 and TRBJ2-7; a possible D gene is TRBD2 (5 bases). The ends were cut back, 2 bases at V and 7 bases at J, with 9 bases in the middle. CDR1 and CDR2 from the germline V gene are SEHNR and FQNEAQ (reference sequence). The CDR3 sequence is 12 residues long. The CDR3 here is CASSLQPGEQYF. The CDR3 DNA follows: TGTGCCAGCAGCTTACAGCCGGGGGAGCAGTACTTC.

This chain joins TRBV6-5 and TRBJ2-1, with TRBD1 matching 9 bases. The CDR3 runs 13 residues. V shed 5 bases, J shed 15 bases, and the junction held 11 bases outside the gene matches. Germline loops: CDR1 MNHEY, CDR2 SVGAGI. CDR3 amino acids: CASSQSWDRARFF. Here the CDR3 DNA reads TGTGCCAGCAGTCAGAGTTGGGACAGGGCTCGGTTCTTC.

V usage is TRBV6-5 and J usage is TRBJ1-1, with D unresolved. CDR1 and CDR2 (germline): MNHEY, SVGAGI. The V end lost 7 bases, the J end lost 4 bases, and 16 bases lay between the germline ends. The CDR3 has 14 amino acids. The CDR3 region is CASTPQQDSTEAFF. In DNA form, the CDR3 reads TGTGCCAGCACCCCTCAGCAGGACTCCACTGAAGCTTTCTTT.

V and J are TRBV6-5 and TRBJ2-3; the match to TRBD1 covers 10 bases. Germline V gene sequence: CDR1 MNHEY, CDR2 SVGAGI. The V gene end was trimmed by 8 bases and the J gene end by 8 bases; junction bases not matched to a gene: 4. The CDR3 has 12 amino acids. The CDR3 spells CASGQGEGTQYF. The CDR3 bases are TGTGCCAGCGGACAGGGGGAAGGTACGCAGTATTTT.

This chain connects TRBV30 to TRBJ2-1, with 11 positions matching TRBD2. The CDR3 loop spans 17 amino acids. V lost 5 bases and J lost 2; bases outside the gene matches: 11. CDR1 and CDR2 from the germline V gene are GTSNPN and SVGIG (reference sequence). The CDR3 DNA follows: TGTGCCTGGTCTAGCGGGAGGCGTGAGTACACCTACAATGAGCAGTTCTTC. Protein: CAWSSGRREYTYNEQFF. Together with reference TRBV30 and TRBJ2-1, the CDR3 gives the full variable domain: SQTIHQWPATLVQPVGSPLSLECTVEGTSNPNLYWYRQAAGRGLQLLFYSVGIGQISSEVPQNLSASRPQDRQFILSSKKLLLSDSGFYLCAWSSGRREYTYNEQFFGPGTRLTVL.

A word on this clone: Other DNA sequences in this sample translate to the same CDR3. The genes are TRBV18 and TRBJ2-3; D is unclear. The CDR3 runs 13 residues. The germline V and J ends were trimmed by 3 bases and 0 bases, with 4 bases remaining between them. Germline-derived CDR1 and CDR2 are KGHSH and LQKENI. In nucleotides, the CDR3 is TGTGCCAGCTCACCTACTAGCACAGATACGCAGTATTTT. As protein: CASSPTSTDTQYF.

The rearrangement uses TRBV6-5 and TRBJ2-5; D is unresolved. Trimming took off 5 bases at V and 0 bases at J, with 7 bases between the two ends. This CDR3 is built from 13 residues. Per the germline V gene, CDR1 is MNHEY and CDR2 is SVGAGI. The CDR3 bases are TGTGCCAGCAGTGAAGATTACCAAGAGACCCAGTACTTC. Translated, it gives CASSEDYQETQYF.

The genes are TRBV19 and TRBJ1-3; TRBD1 aligns across 7 bases. CDR1 LNHDA and CDR2 SQIVND come from the germline V gene (reference sequence). The CDR3 runs 15 residues. V lost 5 bases to trimming and J lost 4 bases; unmatched junction nucleotides: 8. The CDR3 is CASSGTASYGNTIYF. DNA for the CDR3: TGTGCCAGTAGTGGGACAGCCAGTTACGGAAACACCATATATTTT. The full variable domain, with the rest looked up from reference TRBV19 and TRBJ1-3, is DGGITQSPKYLFRKEGQNVTLSCEQNLNHDAMYWYRQDPGQGLRLIYYSQIVNDFQKGDIAEGYSVSREKKESFPLTVTSAQKNPTAFYLCASSGTASYGNTIYFGEGSWLTVV.

The rearrangement joins TRBV4-1 to TRBJ2-3; D gene unclear. This CDR3 comprises 15 residues. The V end lost 0 bases, the J end lost 4 bases, and 11 bases lay between the germline ends. CDR1 MGHRA and CDR2 YSYEKL come from the germline V gene. As DNA, the CDR3 is TGCGCCAGCAGCCAAGATTCTAGGTCCGCAGATACGCAGTATTTT. It codes for CASSQDSRSADTQYF.

The J gene is TRBJ2-7, the V gene TRBV4-1, with TRBD2 matching 9 bases. Germline CDR1 MGHRA, CDR2 YSYEKL. J gave up 3 bases and V 5 bases, and 8 bases lay outside the gene matches. The CDR3 is 15 residues long. The CDR3 nucleotides are TGCGCCAGCAGCTTTCGGACTAGCGAGAACTACGAGCAGTACTTC. It encodes CASSFRTSENYEQYF.

The genes are TRBV27 and TRBJ1-5; weak D call: TRBD1 (5 bases). Germline V lookup: CDR1 MNHEY, CDR2 SMNVEV (reference sequence). V was clipped by 5 bases and J by 4 bases, with 18 bases between them. CDR3 length: 16 residues. Here the CDR3 reads CASSPQGPRDNQPQHF. The CDR3 bases are TGTGCCAGCAGTCCCCAGGGCCCGAGGGATAATCAGCCCCAGCATTTT.

The J gene is TRBJ2-1, the V gene TRBV6-5, with 9 bases fitting TRBD2. CDR1 is MNHEY, CDR2 SVGAGI, per germline. This CDR3 spans 16 amino acids. V dropped 4 bases and J dropped 2; count of bases not matched to a gene: 6. The CDR3 sequence is CASSSVAGDAYNEQFF. The CDR3 DNA is TGTGCCAGCAGTTCCGTAGCGGGAGACGCCTACAATGAGCAGTTCTTC.

The J gene is TRBJ2-1, the V gene TRBV29-1; unclear D gene. Germline values: CDR1 SQVTM, CDR2 ANQGSEA. This CDR3 has 11 residues. V was clipped by 5 bases and J by 6 bases, with 8 bases between them. The CDR3 protein is CSVFVGNEQFF. In DNA form, the CDR3 reads TGCAGCGTTTTTGTGGGCAATGAGCAGTTCTTC.

This chain links TRBV5-6 with TRBJ1-2; TRBD1 agrees at 7 bases. Germline CDR1 is SGHDT and CDR2 is YYEEEE. The ends lost 2 bases at V and 4 bases at J; junction bases unmatched: 8. There are 15 residues in the CDR3. CDR3 nucleotide sequence: TGTGCCAGCAGCTTCCCAGAGGACAGGATCTATGGCTACACCTTC. Its protein is CASSFPEDRIYGYTF.

This chain connects TRBV7-9 to TRBJ2-4; 11 bases fit TRBD2. V shed 5 bases and J 6 bases; nucleotides not matched to a gene: 12. The CDR3 is 17 amino acids. Per the germline V gene, CDR1 is SEHNR and CDR2 is FQNEAQ (reference sequence). The CDR3 spells CASSALAGGPGVNIQYF. The CDR3 coding sequence is TGTGCCAGCAGCGCCTTAGCGGGAGGGCCTGGTGTAAACATTCAGTACTTC.

The chain has TRBV28 and TRBJ2-7, with TRBD2 matching over 7 bases. The CDR3 is 13 amino acids. Germline CDR1 MDHEN, CDR2 SYDVKM. Losses at the gene ends were 10 bases for V and 4 bases for J; bases not matched to a gene: 10. The CDR3 coding sequence is TGTGCCACCAAGGAGCGGGGATGGTACGAGCAGTACTTC. It is translated as CATKERGWYEQYF.

The chain has TRBV6-5 and TRBJ1-2; D is perhaps TRBD1 (5 bases). Trimming left V 4 bases short and J 4 bases short, with 10 bases between. CDR3 length equals 13 residues. Germline CDR1 is MNHEY and CDR2 is SVGAGI. CDR3 sequence: CASSSGPLYGYTF. The CDR3, as DNA: TGTGCCAGCAGTTCGGGGCCTCTCTATGGCTACACCTTC.

CDR3 sequence (DNA): TGTGCCAGCTCACCACCGGCAGTGAACACTGAAGCTTTCTTT. Translation: CASSPPAVNTEAFF. The chain has TRBV18 and TRBJ1-1; D remains unclear. Germline CDR1 is KGHSH and CDR2 is LQKENI. This CDR3 region has 14 residues. Trimming shortened V by 0 bases and J by 0 bases, and 5 bases separated the two germline ends.

This chain uses TRBV5-1 with TRBJ2-3; D perhaps matches TRBD2 (6 bases). The CDR3 extends over 18 amino acids. V lost 0 bases, J lost 0 bases, and 17 bases lay in between. Germline lookup yields CDR1 SGHRS and CDR2 YFSETQ. Here the CDR3 DNA reads TGCGCCAGCAGCTTGGCCCCGTGGAGGGCGAAAAGCACAGATACGCAGTATTTT. Amino acid sequence: CASSLAPWRAKSTDTQYF.

CDR3 residues: CASSLMVETPPYEQYF. In DNA, the CDR3 is TGTGCCAGCAGTTTGATGGTTGAAACACCTCCTTACGAGCAGTACTTC. The genes are TRBV28 and TRBJ2-7; no firm D call. The CDR3 is made up of 16 amino acids. Germline CDR1 is MDHEN and CDR2 is SYDVKM. The germline V and J ends were trimmed by 3 bases and 4 bases, with 19 bases remaining between them.

This chain connects TRBV18 to TRBJ2-1, with D unclear. In germline, CDR1 is KGHSH, CDR2 LQKENI. The CDR3 totals 13 residues. V gave up 3 bases and J gave up 4 bases, with 7 bases separating them. This CDR3 is CASSPGDYNEQFF. CDR3 in DNA: TGTGCCAGCTCACCTGGGGATTACAATGAGCAGTTCTTC.